Below, one TCR beta chain is given with its context. The sample belongs to a study of blood T cell repertoires in COVID-19. For the study at large: Material from acute and convalescent COVID-19 was sourced from the United States, Italy and Spain. PBMCs, B-cell-depleted T cells, or T cells were the source of the cDNA or gDNA that made up the material.

Seattle-derived patients entered the study during active infection and were followed longitudinally. Germline V gene sequence: CDR1 SNHLY, CDR2 FYNNEI. Trimming cost V 3 bases and J 7 bases, with 9 bases left between them. The CDR3 covers 12 residues. Original handling: Reference gene primer amplification gave estimated nucleated cell counts. Repertoires were generated with immunoSEQ multiplex PCR, while TCRdb's copy carries only in-frame clones and drops some. From that table come the V and J calls and clone size; the DNA was used to work out D and trimming. This sample yields fewer than 700,000 clones, of which about 89% are seen a single time; less than 9% belongs to the top ten.

This rearrangement joins TRBV2 to TRBJ1-2; no firm D call. Sequenced material: peripheral blood. The clonotype originates from a woman in her forties or fifties with COVID-19, enrolled during active disease. CDR3 sequence reads: CASSDTAVGYTF. Here the CDR3 DNA reads TGTGCCAGCAGTGATACGGCGGTTGGCTACACCTTC.